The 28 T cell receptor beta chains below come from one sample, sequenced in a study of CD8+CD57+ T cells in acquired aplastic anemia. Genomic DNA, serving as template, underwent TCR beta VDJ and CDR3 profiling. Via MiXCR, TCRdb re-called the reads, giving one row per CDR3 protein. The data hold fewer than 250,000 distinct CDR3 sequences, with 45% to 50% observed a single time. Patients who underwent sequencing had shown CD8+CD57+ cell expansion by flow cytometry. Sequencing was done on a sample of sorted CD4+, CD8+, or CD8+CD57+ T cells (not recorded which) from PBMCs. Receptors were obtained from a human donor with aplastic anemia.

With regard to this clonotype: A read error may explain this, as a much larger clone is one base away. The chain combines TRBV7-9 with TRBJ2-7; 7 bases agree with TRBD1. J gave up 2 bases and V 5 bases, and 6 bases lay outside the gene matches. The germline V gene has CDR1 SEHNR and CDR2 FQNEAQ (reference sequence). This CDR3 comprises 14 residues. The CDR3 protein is CASSTGTDTYEQYF. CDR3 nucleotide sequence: TGTGCCAGCAGCACCGGGACAGACACCTACGAGCAGTACTTC. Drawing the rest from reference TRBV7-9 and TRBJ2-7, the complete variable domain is DTGVSQNPRHKITKRGQNVTFRCDPISEHNRLYWYRQTLGQGPEFLTYFQNEAQLEKSRLLSDRFSAERPKGSFSTLEIQRTEQGDSAMYLCASSTGTDTYEQYFGPGTRLTVT.

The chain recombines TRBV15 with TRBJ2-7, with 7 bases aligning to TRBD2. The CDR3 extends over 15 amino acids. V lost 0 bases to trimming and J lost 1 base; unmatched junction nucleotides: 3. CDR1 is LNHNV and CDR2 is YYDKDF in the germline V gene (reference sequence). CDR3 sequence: CATSRDRDYSYEQYF. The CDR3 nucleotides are TGTGCCACCAGCAGAGATAGGGACTATTCCTACGAGCAGTACTTC.

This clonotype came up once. CDR3 in DNA: TGTGCCATCAGTGAGTCGGGGCTGACAGGCCAAGAGACCCAGTACTTC. It translates to CAISESGLTGQETQYF. This chain joins TRBV10-3 and TRBJ2-5; tentative D call: TRBD1 (6 bases). Germline V gene sequence: CDR1 ENHRY, CDR2 SYGVKD. This CDR3 contains 16 residues. V lost 0 bases and J lost 1, with 12 bases in between.

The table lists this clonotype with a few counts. The CDR3: CARGRDRPERAEAFF. CDR3 nucleotides: TGTGCCCGGGGCCGGGACCGACCCGAACGGGCTGAAGCTTTCTTT. V is TRBV6-5 and J is TRBJ1-1; maybe TRBD1 (5 bases). The length of the CDR3 is 15 residues. V dropped 11 bases and J dropped 6 bases, with 25 bases sitting between them. Germline CDR1 MNHEY, CDR2 SVGAGI.

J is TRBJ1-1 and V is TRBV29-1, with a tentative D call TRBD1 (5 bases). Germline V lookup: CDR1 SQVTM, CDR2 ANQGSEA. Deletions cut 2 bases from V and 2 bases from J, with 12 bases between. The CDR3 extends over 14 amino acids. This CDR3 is CSVERKGVNTEAFF. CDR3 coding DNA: TGCAGCGTTGAAAGAAAAGGGGTCAACACTGAAGCTTTCTTT.

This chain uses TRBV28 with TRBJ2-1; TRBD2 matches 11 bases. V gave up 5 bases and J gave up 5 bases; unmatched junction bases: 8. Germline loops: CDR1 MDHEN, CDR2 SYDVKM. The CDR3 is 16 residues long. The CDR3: CASSILLAGAHNEQFF. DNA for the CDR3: TGTGCCAGCAGTATACTACTAGCGGGAGCCCACAATGAGCAGTTCTTC.

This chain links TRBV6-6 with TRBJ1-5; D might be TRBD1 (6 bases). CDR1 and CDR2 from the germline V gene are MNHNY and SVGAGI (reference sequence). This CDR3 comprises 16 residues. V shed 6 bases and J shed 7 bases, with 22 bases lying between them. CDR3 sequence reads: CASSRGTTLWNQPQHF. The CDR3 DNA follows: TGTGCCAGCAGCCGTGGGACAACCCTCTGGAACCAGCCCCAGCATTTT.

The CDR3 here is CASSEDFGGRQPQHF. The CDR3, as DNA: TGTGCCAGCAGCGAGGACTTCGGGGGCCGTCAGCCCCAGCATTTT. The chain has TRBV9 and TRBJ1-5; TRBD1 might be the D (6 bases). Germline V gives CDR1 SGDLS, CDR2 YYNGEE. V was clipped by 3 bases and J by 6 bases, with 16 bases between them. The CDR3 has 15 residues.

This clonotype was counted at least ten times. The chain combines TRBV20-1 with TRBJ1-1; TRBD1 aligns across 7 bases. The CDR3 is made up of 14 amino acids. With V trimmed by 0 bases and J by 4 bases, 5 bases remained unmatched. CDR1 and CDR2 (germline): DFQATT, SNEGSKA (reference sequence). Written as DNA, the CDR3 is TGCAGTGCTAGAGATAGGCAGGGGGGCACTGAAGCTTTCTTT. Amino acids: CSARDRQGGTEAFF.

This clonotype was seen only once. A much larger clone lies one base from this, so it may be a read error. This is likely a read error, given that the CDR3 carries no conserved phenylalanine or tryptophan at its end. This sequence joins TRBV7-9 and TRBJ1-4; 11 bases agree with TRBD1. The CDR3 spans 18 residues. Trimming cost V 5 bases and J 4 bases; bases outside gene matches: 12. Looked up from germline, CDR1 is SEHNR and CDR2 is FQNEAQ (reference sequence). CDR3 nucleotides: TGTGCCAGCAGCGACTTCTGGGACAGGGGGTTCCATAATGAAAAACTGTTTCTT. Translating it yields CASSDFWDRGFHNEKLFL.

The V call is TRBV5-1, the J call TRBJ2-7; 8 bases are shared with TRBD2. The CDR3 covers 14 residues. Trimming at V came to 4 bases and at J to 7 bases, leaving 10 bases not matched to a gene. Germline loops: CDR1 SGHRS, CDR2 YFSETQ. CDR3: CASSLALAGSEQYF. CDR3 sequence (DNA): TGCGCCAGCAGCCTGGCGCTAGCGGGTTCTGAGCAGTACTTC.

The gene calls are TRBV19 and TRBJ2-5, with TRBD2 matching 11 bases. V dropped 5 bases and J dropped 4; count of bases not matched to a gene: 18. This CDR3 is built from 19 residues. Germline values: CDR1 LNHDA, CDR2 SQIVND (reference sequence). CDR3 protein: CASSSMAPLAGGMIETQYF. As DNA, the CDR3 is TGTGCCAGTAGTTCCATGGCCCCTCTAGCGGGGGGCATGATAGAGACCCAGTACTTC.

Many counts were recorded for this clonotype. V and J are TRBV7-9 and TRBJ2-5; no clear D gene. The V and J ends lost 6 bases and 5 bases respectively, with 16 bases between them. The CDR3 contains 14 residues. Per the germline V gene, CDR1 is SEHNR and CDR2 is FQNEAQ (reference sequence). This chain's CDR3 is CASSLQVSMETQYF. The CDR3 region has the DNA TGTGCCAGCAGTCTTCAAGTATCCATGGAGACCCAGTACTTC. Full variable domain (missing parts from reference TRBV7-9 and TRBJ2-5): DTGVSQNPRHKITKRGQNVTFRCDPISEHNRLYWYRQTLGQGPEFLTYFQNEAQLEKSRLLSDRFSAERPKGSFSTLEIQRTEQGDSAMYLCASSLQVSMETQYFGPGTRLLVL.

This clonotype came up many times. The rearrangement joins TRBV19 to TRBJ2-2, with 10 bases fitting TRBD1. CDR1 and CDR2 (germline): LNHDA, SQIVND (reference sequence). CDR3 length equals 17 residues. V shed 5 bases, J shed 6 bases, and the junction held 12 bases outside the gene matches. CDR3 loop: CASSDTSGQGRAGELFF. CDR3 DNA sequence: TGTGCCAGTAGTGACACCTCGGGACAGGGGAGGGCCGGGGAGCTGTTTTTT. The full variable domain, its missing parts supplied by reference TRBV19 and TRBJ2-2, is DGGITQSPKYLFRKEGQNVTLSCEQNLNHDAMYWYRQDPGQGLRLIYYSQIVNDFQKGDIAEGYSVSREKKESFPLTVTSAQKNPTAFYLCASSDTSGQGRAGELFFGEGSRLTVL.

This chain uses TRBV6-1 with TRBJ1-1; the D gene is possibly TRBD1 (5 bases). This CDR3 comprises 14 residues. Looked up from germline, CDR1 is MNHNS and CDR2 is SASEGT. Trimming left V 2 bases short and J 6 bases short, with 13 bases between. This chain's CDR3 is CASSERLAGPEAFF. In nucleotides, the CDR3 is TGTGCCAGCAGTGAACGGCTAGCGGGACCTGAAGCTTTCTTT.

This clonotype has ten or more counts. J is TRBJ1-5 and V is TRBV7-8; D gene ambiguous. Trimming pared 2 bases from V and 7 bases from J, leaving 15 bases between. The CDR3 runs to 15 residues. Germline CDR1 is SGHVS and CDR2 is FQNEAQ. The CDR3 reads CASSLTLSVDQPQHF. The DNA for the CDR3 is TGTGCCAGCAGCTTAACTCTGTCAGTAGACCAGCCCCAGCATTTT.

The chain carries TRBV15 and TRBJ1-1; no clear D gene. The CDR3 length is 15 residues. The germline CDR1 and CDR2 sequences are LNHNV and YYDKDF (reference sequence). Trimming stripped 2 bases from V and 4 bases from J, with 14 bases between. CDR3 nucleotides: TGTGCCACCAGCAGATCCAAGACTCAAACCACTGAAGCTTTCTTT. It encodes CATSRSKTQTTEAFF.

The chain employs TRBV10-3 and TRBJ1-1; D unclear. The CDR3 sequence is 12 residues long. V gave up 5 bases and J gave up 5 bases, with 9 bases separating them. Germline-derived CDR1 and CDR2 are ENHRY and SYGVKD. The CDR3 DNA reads TGTGCCATCAGTTTTGGTGGAACTGAAGCTTTCTTT. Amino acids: CAISFGGTEAFF.

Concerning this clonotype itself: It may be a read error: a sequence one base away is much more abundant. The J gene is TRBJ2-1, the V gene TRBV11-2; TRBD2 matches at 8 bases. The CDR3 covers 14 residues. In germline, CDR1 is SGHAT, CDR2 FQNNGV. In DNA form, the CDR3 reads TGTGCCAACAGCCCCAAGCGGGAGATCGGTGAGCAGTTCTTC. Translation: CANSPKREIGEQFF.

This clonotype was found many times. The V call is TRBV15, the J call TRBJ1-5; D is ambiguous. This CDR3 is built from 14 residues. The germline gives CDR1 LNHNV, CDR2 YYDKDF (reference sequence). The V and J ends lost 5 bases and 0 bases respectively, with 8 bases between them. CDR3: CATSPRSSNQPQHF. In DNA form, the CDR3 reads TGTGCCACCAGCCCGAGGAGTAGCAATCAGCCCCAGCATTTT.

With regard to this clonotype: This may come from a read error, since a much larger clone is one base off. The CDR3 bases are TGTGCCAGCAGTTACTCGGGGGCAGGGTCTGATCAGCCCCAGCATTTT. Its translation: CASSYSGAGSDQPQHF. The chain uses TRBV7-6 and TRBJ1-5; D is possibly TRBD1 (6 bases). V was shortened by 6 bases and J by 5 bases, with 20 bases between the two germline ends. Germline CDR1 reads SGHVS; CDR2 reads FNYEAQ. The CDR3 is made up of 16 amino acids.

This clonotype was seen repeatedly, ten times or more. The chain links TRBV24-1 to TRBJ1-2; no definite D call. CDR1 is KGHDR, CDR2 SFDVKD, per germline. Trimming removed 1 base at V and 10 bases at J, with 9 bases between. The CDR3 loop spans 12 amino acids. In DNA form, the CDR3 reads TGTGCCACCAGTGATTTTCCACGGGACTACACCTTC. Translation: CATSDFPRDYTF.

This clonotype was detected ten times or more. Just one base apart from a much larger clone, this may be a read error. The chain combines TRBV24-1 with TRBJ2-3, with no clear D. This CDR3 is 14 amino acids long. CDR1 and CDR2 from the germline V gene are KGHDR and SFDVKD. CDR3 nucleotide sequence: TGTGCCGCCAGTGAGGCCCAGGGCACAGATACGCAGTATTTT. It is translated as CAASEAQGTDTQYF.

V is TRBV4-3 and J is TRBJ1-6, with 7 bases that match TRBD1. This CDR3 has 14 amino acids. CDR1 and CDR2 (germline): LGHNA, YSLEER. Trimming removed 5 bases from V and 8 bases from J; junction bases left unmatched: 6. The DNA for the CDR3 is TGCGCCAGCAGCTTGGGAGGGGGCGATTCACCCCTCCACTTT. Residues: CASSLGGGDSPLHF.

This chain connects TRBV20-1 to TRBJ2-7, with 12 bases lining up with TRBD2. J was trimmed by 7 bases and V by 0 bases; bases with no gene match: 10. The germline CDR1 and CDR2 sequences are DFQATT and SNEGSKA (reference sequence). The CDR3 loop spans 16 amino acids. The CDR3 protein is CSARDPSTSGGLEQYF. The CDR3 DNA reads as TGCAGTGCTAGAGACCCCTCGACTAGCGGGGGTCTGGAGCAGTACTTC.

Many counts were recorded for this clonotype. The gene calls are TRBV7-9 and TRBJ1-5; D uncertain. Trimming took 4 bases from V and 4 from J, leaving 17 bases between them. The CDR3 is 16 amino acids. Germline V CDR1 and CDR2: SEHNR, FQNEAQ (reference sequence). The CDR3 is CASSYSFEGRNQPQHF. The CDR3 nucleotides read TGTGCCAGCAGCTACTCATTTGAAGGGCGGAATCAGCCCCAGCATTTT.

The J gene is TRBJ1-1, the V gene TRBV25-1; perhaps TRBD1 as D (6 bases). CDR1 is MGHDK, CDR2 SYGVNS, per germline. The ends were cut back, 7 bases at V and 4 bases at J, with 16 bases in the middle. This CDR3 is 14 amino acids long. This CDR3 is CASMGAGDGTEAFF. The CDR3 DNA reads TGTGCCAGCATGGGGGCAGGGGACGGCACTGAAGCTTTCTTT.

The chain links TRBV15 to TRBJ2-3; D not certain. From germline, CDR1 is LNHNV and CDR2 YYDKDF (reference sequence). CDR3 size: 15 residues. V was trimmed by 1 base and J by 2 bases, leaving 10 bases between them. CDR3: CATSRAPVLTDTQYF. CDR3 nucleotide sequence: TGTGCCACCAGCAGAGCCCCTGTACTCACAGATACGCAGTATTTT.